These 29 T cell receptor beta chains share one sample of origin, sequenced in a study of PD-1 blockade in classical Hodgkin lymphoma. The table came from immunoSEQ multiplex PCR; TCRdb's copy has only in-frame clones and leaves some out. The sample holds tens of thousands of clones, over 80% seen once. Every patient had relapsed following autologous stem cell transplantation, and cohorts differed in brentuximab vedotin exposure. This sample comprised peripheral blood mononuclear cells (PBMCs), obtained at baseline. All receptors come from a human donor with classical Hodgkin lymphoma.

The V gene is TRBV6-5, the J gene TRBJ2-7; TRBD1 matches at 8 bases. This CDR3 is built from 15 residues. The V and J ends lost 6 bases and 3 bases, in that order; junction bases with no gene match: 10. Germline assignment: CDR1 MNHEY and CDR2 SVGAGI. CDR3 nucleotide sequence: TGTGCCAGCAGCCCCTCAGGACAGGGAGACTACGAGCAGTACTTC. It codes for CASSPSGQGDYEQYF.

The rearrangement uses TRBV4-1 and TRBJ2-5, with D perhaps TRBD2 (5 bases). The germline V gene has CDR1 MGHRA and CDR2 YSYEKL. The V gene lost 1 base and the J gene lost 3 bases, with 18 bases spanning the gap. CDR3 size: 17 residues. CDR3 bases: TGCGCCAGCAGCCAAGTTGAGTGGGGAGAGATTAAAGAGACCCAGTACTTC. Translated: CASSQVEWGEIKETQYF.

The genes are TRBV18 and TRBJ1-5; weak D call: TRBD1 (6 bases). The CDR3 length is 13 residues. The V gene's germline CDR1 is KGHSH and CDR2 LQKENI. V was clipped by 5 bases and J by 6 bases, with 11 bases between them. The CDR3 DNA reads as TGTGCCAGCTCATTGGGACACCTTCAGCCCCAGCATTTT. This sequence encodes CASSLGHLQPQHF.

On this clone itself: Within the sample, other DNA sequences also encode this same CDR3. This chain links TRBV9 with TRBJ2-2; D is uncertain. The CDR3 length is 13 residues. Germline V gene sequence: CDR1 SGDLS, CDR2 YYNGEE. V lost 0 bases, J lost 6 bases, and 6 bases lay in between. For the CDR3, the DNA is TGTGCCAGCAGCGTAGTTGGGGCCGGGGAGCTGTTTTTT. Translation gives CASSVVGAGELFF.

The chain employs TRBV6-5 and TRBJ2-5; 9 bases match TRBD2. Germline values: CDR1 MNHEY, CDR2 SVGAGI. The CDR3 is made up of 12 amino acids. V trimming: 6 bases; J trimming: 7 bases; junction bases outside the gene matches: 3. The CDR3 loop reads CASRTSGGTQYF. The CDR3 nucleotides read TGTGCCAGCAGGACTAGCGGTGGGACCCAGTACTTC.

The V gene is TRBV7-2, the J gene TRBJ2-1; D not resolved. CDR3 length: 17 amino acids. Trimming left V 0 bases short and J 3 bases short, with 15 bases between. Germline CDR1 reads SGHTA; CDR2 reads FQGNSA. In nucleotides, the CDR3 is TGTGCCAGCAGCTTAGCGCCAATGAGCGCCATCTACAATGAGCAGTTCTTC. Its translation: CASSLAPMSAIYNEQFF.

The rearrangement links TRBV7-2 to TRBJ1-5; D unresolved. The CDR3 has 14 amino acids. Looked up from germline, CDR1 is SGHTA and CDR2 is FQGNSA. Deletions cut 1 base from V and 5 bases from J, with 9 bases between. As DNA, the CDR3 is TGTGCCAGCAGCTTAGTTGCTGGAGATCAGCCCCAGCATTTT. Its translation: CASSLVAGDQPQHF.

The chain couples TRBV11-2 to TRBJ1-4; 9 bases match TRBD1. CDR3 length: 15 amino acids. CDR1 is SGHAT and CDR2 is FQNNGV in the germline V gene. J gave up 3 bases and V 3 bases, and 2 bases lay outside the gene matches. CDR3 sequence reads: CASSLRQGANEKLFF. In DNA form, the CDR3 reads TGTGCCAGCAGCTTGAGACAGGGGGCTAATGAAAAACTGTTTTTT.

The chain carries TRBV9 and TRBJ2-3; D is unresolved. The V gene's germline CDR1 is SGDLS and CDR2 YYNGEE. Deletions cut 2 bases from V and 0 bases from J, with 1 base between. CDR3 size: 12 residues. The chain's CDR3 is CASSVSTDTQYF. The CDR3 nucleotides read TGTGCCAGCAGCGTTAGCACAGATACGCAGTATTTT.

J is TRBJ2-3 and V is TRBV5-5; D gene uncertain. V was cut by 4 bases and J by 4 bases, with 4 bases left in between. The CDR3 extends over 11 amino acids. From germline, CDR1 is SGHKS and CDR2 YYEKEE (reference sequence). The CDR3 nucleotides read TGTGCCAGCAGCCCCGCAGATACGCAGTATTTT. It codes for CASSPADTQYF.

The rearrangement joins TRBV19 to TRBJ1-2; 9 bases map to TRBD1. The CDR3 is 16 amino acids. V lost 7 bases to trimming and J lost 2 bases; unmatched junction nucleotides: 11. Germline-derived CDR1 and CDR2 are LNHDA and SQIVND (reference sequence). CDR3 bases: TGTGCCAGTATACCCTCGGTGGGGACAGGGAACTATGGCTACACCTTC. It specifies CASIPSVGTGNYGYTF.

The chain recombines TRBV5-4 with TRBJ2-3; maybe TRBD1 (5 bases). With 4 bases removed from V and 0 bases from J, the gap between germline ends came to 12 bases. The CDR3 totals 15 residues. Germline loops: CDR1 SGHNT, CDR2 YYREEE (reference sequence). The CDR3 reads CASSLRSGSTDTQYF. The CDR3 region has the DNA TGTGCCAGCAGCCTTAGATCAGGGAGCACAGATACGCAGTATTTT.

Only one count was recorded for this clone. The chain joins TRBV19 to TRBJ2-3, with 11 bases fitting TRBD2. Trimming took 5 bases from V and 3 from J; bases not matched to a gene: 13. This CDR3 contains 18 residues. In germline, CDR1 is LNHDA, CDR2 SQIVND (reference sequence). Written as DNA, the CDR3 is TGTGCCAGTAGTGGCGGGACTAGCGGAACCCCGCAGACAGATACGCAGTATTTT. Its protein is CASSGGTSGTPQTDTQYF.

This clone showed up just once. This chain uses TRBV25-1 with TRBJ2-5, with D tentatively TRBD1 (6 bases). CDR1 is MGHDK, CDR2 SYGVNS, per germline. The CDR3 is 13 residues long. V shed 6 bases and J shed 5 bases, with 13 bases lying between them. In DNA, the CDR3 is TGTGCCAGCAGCCCCCACAGGGTCGAGACCCAGTACTTC. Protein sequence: CASSPHRVETQYF.

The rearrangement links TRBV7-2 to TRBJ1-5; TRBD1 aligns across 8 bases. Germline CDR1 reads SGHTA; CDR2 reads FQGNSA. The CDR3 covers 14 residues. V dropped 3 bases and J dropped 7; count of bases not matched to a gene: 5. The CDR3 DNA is TGTGCCAGCAGCTTGACAGGGGCTCAGCAGCCCCAGCATTTT. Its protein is CASSLTGAQQPQHF.

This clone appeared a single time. Written as DNA, the CDR3 is TGTGCCAGTAGTATGGTGGCAGGTCGGGCTAGTTACAATGAGCAGTTCTTC. Its translation is CASSMVAGRASYNEQFF. V usage is TRBV19 and J usage is TRBJ2-1; D ambiguous. Germline CDR1 is LNHDA and CDR2 is SQIVND (reference sequence). V was shortened by 3 bases and J by 4 bases, with 19 bases between the two germline ends. The CDR3 has 17 amino acids.

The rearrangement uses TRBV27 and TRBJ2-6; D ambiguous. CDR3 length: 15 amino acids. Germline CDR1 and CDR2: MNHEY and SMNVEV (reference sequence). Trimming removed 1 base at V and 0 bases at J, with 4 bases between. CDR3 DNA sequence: TGTGCCAGCAGTTTATGGACCTCTGGGGCCAACGTCCTGACTTTC. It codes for CASSLWTSGANVLTF.

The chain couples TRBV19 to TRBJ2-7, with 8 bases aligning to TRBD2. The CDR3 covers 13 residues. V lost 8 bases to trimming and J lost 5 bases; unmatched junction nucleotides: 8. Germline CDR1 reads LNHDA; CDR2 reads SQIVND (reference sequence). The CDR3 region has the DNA TGTGCCAGTGCCCGACGGCGGGAGGACGAGCAGTACTTC. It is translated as CASARRREDEQYF.

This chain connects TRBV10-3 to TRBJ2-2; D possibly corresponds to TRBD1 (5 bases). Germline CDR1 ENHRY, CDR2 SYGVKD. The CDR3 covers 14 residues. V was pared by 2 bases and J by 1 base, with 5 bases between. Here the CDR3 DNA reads TGTGCCATCAGTGAGGGACAGAACACCGGGGAGCTGTTTTTT. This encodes CAISEGQNTGELFF.

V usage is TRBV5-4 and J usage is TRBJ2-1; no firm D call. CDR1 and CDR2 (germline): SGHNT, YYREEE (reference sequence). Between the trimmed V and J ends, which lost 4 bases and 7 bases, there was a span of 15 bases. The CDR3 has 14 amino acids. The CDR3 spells CASSGAPLGNEQFF. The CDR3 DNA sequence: TGTGCCAGCAGCGGAGCCCCCTTGGGAAATGAGCAGTTCTTC.

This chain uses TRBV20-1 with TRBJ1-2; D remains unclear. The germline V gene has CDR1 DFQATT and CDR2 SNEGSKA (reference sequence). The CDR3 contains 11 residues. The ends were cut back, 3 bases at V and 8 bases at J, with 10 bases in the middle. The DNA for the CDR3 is TGCAGTGCTAGTACTCTTTCCGGCTACACCTTC. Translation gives CSASTLSGYTF.

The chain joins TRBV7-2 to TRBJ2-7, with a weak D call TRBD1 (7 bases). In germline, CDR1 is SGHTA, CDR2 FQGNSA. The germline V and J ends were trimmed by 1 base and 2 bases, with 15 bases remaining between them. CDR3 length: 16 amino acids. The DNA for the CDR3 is TGTGCCAGCAGCTTAGGGGGGGACAGATATCCCTACGAGCAGTACTTC. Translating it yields CASSLGGDRYPYEQYF. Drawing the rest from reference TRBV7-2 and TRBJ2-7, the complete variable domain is GAGVSQSPSNKVTEKGKDVELRCDPISGHTALYWYRQSLGQGLEFLIYFQGNSAPDKSGLPSDRFSAERTGGSVSTLTIQRTQQEDSAVYLCASSLGGDRYPYEQYFGPGTRLTVT.

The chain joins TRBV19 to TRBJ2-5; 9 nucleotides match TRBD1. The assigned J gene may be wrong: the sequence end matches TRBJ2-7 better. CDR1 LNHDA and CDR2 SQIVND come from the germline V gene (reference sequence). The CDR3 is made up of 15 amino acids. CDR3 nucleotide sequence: TGTGCCAGTACCCGGGGACAGGGACCCTCCTACGAGCAGTACTTC. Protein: CASTRGQGPSYEQYF.

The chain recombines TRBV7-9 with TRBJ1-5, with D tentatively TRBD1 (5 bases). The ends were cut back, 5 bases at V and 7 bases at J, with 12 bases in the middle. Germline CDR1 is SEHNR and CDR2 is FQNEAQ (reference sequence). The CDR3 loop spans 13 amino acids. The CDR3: CASSRGWGQPQHF. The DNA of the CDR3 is TGTGCCAGCAGCCGGGGGTGGGGACAGCCCCAGCATTTT.

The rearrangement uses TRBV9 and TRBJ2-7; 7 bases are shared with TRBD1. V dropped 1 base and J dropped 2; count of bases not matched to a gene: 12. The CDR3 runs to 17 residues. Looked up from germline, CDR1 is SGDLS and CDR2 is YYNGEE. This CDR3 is CASSVNPGTAAPYEQYF. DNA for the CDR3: TGTGCCAGCAGCGTAAACCCCGGGACAGCTGCCCCCTACGAGCAGTACTTC.

The CDR3 DNA is TGTGCCACTGGGCCGGGACAGGGCTCCGGGGCCAACGTCCTGACTTTC. It specifies CATGPGQGSGANVLTF. The chain carries TRBV7-3 and TRBJ2-6, with TRBD1 identical over 9 bases. The CDR3 runs to 16 residues. Germline CDR1 is SGHTA and CDR2 is FQGTGA. Unmatched junction bases numbered 11, after V lost 10 bases and J lost 4 bases.

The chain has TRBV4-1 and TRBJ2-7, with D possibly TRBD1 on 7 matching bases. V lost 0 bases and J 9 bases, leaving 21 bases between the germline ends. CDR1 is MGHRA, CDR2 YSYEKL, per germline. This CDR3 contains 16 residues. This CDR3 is CASSQDGRLRGARQYF. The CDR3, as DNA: TGCGCCAGCAGCCAAGACGGGCGCCTCAGGGGGGCAAGGCAGTACTTC.

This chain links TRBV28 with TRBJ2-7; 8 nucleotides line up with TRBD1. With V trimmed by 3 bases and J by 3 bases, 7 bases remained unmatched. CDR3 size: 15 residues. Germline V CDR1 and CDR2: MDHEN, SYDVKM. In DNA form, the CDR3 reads TGTGCCAGCAGTTTTGGGGACAGGAACCTCTACGAGCAGTACTTC. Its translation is CASSFGDRNLYEQYF.

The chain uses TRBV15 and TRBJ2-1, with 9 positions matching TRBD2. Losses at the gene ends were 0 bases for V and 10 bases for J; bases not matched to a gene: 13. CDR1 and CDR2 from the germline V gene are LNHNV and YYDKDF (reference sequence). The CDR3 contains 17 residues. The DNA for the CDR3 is TGTGCCACCAGCAGAGATCGCCCAGCGGGGGGCTCGGTGGAGCAGTTCTTC. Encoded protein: CATSRDRPAGGSVEQFF.